Shown below are 19 T cell receptor beta chains from a single sample sequenced in a study of blood T cell repertoires in COVID-19. Generated by immunoSEQ multiplex PCR, the TCRdb table keeps only in-frame clones and is missing some. Here the sample spans 100,000 to 150,000 clones, 70% to 90% being singletons. The sample consisted of peripheral blood. These receptors were taken from a man aged 50-60 years with acute or convalescent COVID-19.

The chain carries TRBV6-2 or TRBV6-3 and TRBJ2-1; TRBD1 is a possible D gene (5 bases). CDR1 and CDR2 from the germline V gene are MNHEY and SVGEGT. The V and J ends lost 0 bases and 6 bases respectively, with 21 bases between them. The CDR3 is 18 amino acids. The CDR3 reads CASSYSKGSAGFANEQFF. DNA for the CDR3: TGTGCCAGCAGTTACTCGAAAGGTTCGGCAGGGTTTGCCAATGAGCAGTTCTTC.

The chain has TRBV6-5 and TRBJ1-1, with 9 bases identical to TRBD1. CDR3 size: 15 residues. The V and J ends lost 6 bases and 4 bases, in that order; junction bases with no gene match: 9. In germline, CDR1 is MNHEY, CDR2 SVGAGI. CDR3 in amino acids: CASRRGTGLSTEAFF. For the CDR3, the DNA is TGTGCCAGCAGAAGGGGGACAGGGTTGTCCACTGAAGCTTTCTTT.

This chain links TRBV2 with TRBJ2-3; D gene uncertain. V was shortened by 2 bases and J by 2 bases, with 5 bases between the two germline ends. The CDR3 length is 13 residues. The germline gives CDR1 SNHLY, CDR2 FYNNEI. The CDR3 DNA sequence: TGTGCCAGCAGTGAACCCTTCACAGATACGCAGTATTTT. Its translation: CASSEPFTDTQYF.

The chain has TRBV27 and TRBJ1-2, with 10 nucleotides matching TRBD1. CDR3 length: 15 amino acids. The ends lost 0 bases at V and 2 bases at J; junction bases unmatched: 0. Germline V lookup: CDR1 MNHEY, CDR2 SMNVEV (reference sequence). The CDR3 loop reads CASSLSGQGNYGYTF. CDR3 in DNA: TGTGCCAGCAGTTTATCGGGACAGGGGAACTATGGCTACACCTTC.

The V and J genes are TRBV24-1 and TRBJ2-3; 13 positions agree with TRBD2. Trimming at V came to 5 bases and at J to 4 bases, leaving 2 bases not matched to a gene. This CDR3 is built from 15 residues. CDR1 KGHDR and CDR2 SFDVKD come from the germline V gene. The chain's CDR3 is CATSVGTSGADTQYF. CDR3 DNA: TGTGCCACCAGTGTCGGGACTAGCGGGGCAGATACGCAGTATTTT.

V usage is TRBV7-2 and J usage is TRBJ1-6; no firm D call. V gave up 6 bases and J gave up 6 bases, with 18 bases separating them. This CDR3 region has 16 residues. The V gene's germline CDR1 is SGHTA and CDR2 FQGNSA. CDR3 coding DNA: TGTGCCAGCAGTCTAACGCCGGGTCTCCGTAATTCACCCCTCCACTTT. Its protein product is CASSLTPGLRNSPLHF.

The CDR3 sequence is CASSLRLAGGPAYEQYF. CDR3 bases: TGTGCCAGCAGCCTCAGACTAGCGGGAGGGCCCGCCTACGAGCAGTACTTC. The chain recombines TRBV7-9 with TRBJ2-7, with TRBD2 matching 14 bases. Trimming took 5 bases from V and 2 from J; bases not matched to a gene: 8. CDR1 is SEHNR and CDR2 is FQNEAQ in the germline V gene (reference sequence). The CDR3 runs to 17 residues.

V and J are TRBV5-1 and TRBJ1-5, with 9 bases identical to TRBD1. The CDR3 has 15 amino acids. Germline CDR1 and CDR2: SGHRS and YFSETQ. V was clipped by 3 bases and J by 2 bases; unmatched bases: 3. This CDR3 is CASSSTGGGNQPQHF. In DNA form, the CDR3 reads TGCGCCAGCAGCTCGACAGGGGGTGGCAATCAGCCCCAGCATTTT.

The CDR3 DNA is TGTGCCAGTAGTATTTCACAGTATAGCAATCAGCCCCAGCATTTT. Translating it yields CASSISQYSNQPQHF. This chain connects TRBV19 to TRBJ1-5; D is uncertain. Trimming took 3 bases from V and 0 from J, leaving 9 bases between them. The germline V gene encodes CDR1 LNHDA and CDR2 SQIVND (reference sequence). This CDR3 contains 15 residues. The full variable domain, in which reference TRBV19 and TRBJ1-5 provide the parts outside the CDR3, is DGGITQSPKYLFRKEGQNVTLSCEQNLNHDAMYWYRQDPGQGLRLIYYSQIVNDFQKGDIAEGYSVSREKKESFPLTVTSAQKNPTAFYLCASSISQYSNQPQHFGDGTRLSIL.

The rearrangement joins TRBV7-2 to TRBJ1-5; TRBD1 matches 8 bases. Looked up from germline, CDR1 is SGHTA and CDR2 is FQGNSA. The CDR3 extends over 14 amino acids. Trimming took 5 bases from V and 5 from J; bases not matched to a gene: 5. Written as DNA, the CDR3 is TGTGCCAGCAGCCCGGGACAGGCCGATCAGCCCCAGCATTTT. This sequence encodes CASSPGQADQPQHF.

DNA of the CDR3: TGTGCCAGCGCGGTAGAGTATGGCTACACCTTC. It codes for CASAVEYGYTF. This chain joins TRBV2 and TRBJ1-2; D is undetermined. CDR3 size: 11 residues. Trimming took 8 bases from V and 5 from J, leaving 9 bases between them. Looked up from germline, CDR1 is SNHLY and CDR2 is FYNNEI.

This clone was counted at least ten times. The gene calls are TRBV18 and TRBJ2-7, with D possibly being TRBD1 (6 bases). CDR3 length: 16 amino acids. The germline CDR1 and CDR2 sequences are KGHSH and LQKENI. The V and J ends lost 2 bases and 0 bases respectively, with 14 bases between them. The CDR3 nucleotides read TGTGCCAGCTCACCATGGGCGCAGGGGAGCTCCTACGAGCAGTACTTC. Its translation: CASSPWAQGSSYEQYF. Filled out from reference TRBV18 and TRBJ2-7, the complete variable domain reads NAGVMQNPRHLVRRRGQEARLRCSPMKGHSHVYWYRQLPEEGLKFMVYLQKENIIDESGMPKERFSAEFPKEGPSILRIQQVVRGDSAAYFCASSPWAQGSSYEQYFGPGTRLTVT.

The chain combines TRBV27 with TRBJ2-1; no clear D gene. Trimming removed 6 bases at V and 0 bases at J, with 6 bases between. The germline V gene has CDR1 MNHEY and CDR2 SMNVEV (reference sequence). This CDR3 contains 13 residues. DNA of the CDR3: TGTGCCAGCAGCATCGGCTCCTACAATGAGCAGTTCTTC. As protein: CASSIGSYNEQFF.

The chain links TRBV10-3 to TRBJ1-1; the D gene is possibly TRBD1 (6 bases). Trimming left V 7 bases short and J 1 base short, with 10 bases between. Germline V gene data show CDR1 as ENHRY and CDR2 as SYGVKD. This CDR3 is 13 amino acids long. The CDR3 protein is CAITGQTNTEAFF. In DNA form, the CDR3 reads TGTGCCATCACCGGACAGACGAACACTGAAGCTTTCTTT.

The chain joins TRBV18 to TRBJ2-7; TRBD2 matches 8 bases. Germline values: CDR1 KGHSH, CDR2 LQKENI. Losses at the gene ends were 4 bases for V and 4 bases for J; bases not matched to a gene: 6. This CDR3 region has 14 residues. The CDR3 bases are TGTGCCAGCTCACTCCTAGCGGGTTCGTACGAGCAGTACTTC. As protein: CASSLLAGSYEQYF.

The chain uses TRBV11-2 and TRBJ1-2, with a weak D call TRBD1 (5 bases). Trimming took off 3 bases at V and 0 bases at J, with 8 bases between the two ends. Germline values: CDR1 SGHAT, CDR2 FQNNGV. The CDR3 runs 14 residues. The CDR3 here is CASSFRAANYGYTF. The CDR3 nucleotides read TGTGCCAGCAGCTTCAGGGCAGCTAACTATGGCTACACCTTC.

The gene calls are TRBV11-1 and TRBJ2-1; D perhaps matches TRBD2 (6 bases). The V end was cut by 1 base, the J end by 4 bases, with 8 bases between. The CDR3 length is 14 residues. CDR1 is SGHAT, CDR2 FQDESV, per germline (reference sequence). The CDR3 coding sequence is TGTGCCAGCAGCTTAGGCGGGGAGTACAATGAGCAGTTCTTC. It is translated as CASSLGGEYNEQFF.

This clone was seen a few times. J is TRBJ2-1 and V is TRBV5-4; possibly TRBD2 for D (6 bases). The germline gives CDR1 SGHNT, CDR2 YYREEE (reference sequence). The CDR3 spans 16 residues. V shed 4 bases and J shed 0 bases, with 14 bases lying between them. The CDR3 sequence: CASSRSSDSSYNEQFF. Here the CDR3 DNA reads TGTGCCAGCAGCCGTTCTAGCGACAGCTCCTACAATGAGCAGTTCTTC.

The chain combines TRBV18 with TRBJ2-4; D is perhaps TRBD2 (5 bases). The CDR3 length is 17 residues. Trimming removed 3 bases at V and 6 bases at J, with 21 bases between. CDR1 is KGHSH and CDR2 is LQKENI in the germline V gene. Here the CDR3 DNA reads TGTGCCAGCTCACCGTTGGTAGCGACCTCAGAGCCAAACATTCAGTACTTC. Translating gives CASSPLVATSEPNIQYF.